The 30 T cell receptor beta chains below come from one sample, sequenced in a study of molecular identifiers for immune sequencing clone quantification. One entry per CDR3 protein, called by TCRdb with MiXCR from the PCR reads. In the table there are about 640,000 distinct CDR3 sequences, 15% to 20% of which are singletons. The specimen sequenced was naive CD8+ T cells from blood, with Jurkat cell RNA spiked in. Subset denoted: FACS-sorted CD8+CD4-CCR7+CD45RA+ naive T cells. Receptors originate from a human donor in good health. Some libraries in this study had Jurkat cell RNA spiked in.

A word on this clonotype: A much larger clone lies a single base off, so this may be a read error. The chain recombines TRBV4-3 with TRBJ1-2; TRBD1 is a possible D gene (6 bases). Trimming stripped 5 bases from V and 4 bases from J, with 17 bases between. CDR1 and CDR2 (germline): LGHNA, YSLEER. This CDR3 is built from 15 residues. CDR3 region: CASSGGAAGGYGYTF. For the CDR3, the DNA is TGCGCCAGCAGCGGGGGCGCCGCGGGCGGCTATGGCTACACCTTC.

For this clonotype: Germline is not matched at one junction end, which may reflect a read error. This chain connects TRBV6-2 or TRBV6-3 to TRBJ1-3; D not certain. Germline loops: CDR1 MNHEY, CDR2 SVGEGT. The CDR3 spans 13 residues. The CDR3 spells CASSTGQLHTICF. In DNA form, the CDR3 reads TGTGCCAGCAGCACCGGGCAGTTGCACACCATATGTTTT.

A word on this clonotype: A clone one base away is much larger, so this may be a read error. The rearrangement joins TRBV6-7 to TRBJ2-3; 7 positions agree with TRBD2. TRBV6-7 is noted as an ORF with a role that remains uncertain. The CDR3 runs 20 residues. CDR3 DNA: TGTGCCAGCGGTTACTCGACGCCTTCGTTGGGGGGGACTAGCACAGATACGCAGTATTTT. This translates into CASGYSTPSLGGTSTDTQYF.

Concerning this clonotype: This may come from a read error, since a much larger clone is one base off. The CDR3 sequence: CASSQDLRPSSGNTIYF. DNA of the CDR3: TGCGCCAGCAGCCAAGATCTTCGGCCATCGTCTGGAAACACCATATATTTT. The rearrangement uses TRBV4-3 and TRBJ1-3; D gene unclear. This CDR3 is built from 17 residues. The V gene lost 0 bases and the J gene lost 1 base, with 13 bases spanning the gap. Looked up from germline, CDR1 is LGHNA and CDR2 is YSLEER.

This clonotype was recorded many times. The chain links TRBV5-4 to TRBJ2-1; TRBD1 agrees at 11 bases. J was trimmed by 7 bases and V by 4 bases; bases with no gene match: 7. Germline V lookup: CDR1 SGHNT, CDR2 YYREEE (reference sequence). The CDR3 sequence is 15 residues long. In DNA, the CDR3 is TGTGCCAGCAGCCAGGGACAGGGGGTTGGAAATGAGCAGTTCTTC. Its protein product is CASSQGQGVGNEQFF.

Remarks on this clonotype: A much larger clone is a single base away; this may be a read error. The rearrangement links TRBV6-5 to TRBJ2-7, with D possibly matching TRBD1 (6 bases). Germline V lookup: CDR1 MNHEY, CDR2 SVGAGI. The CDR3 length is 14 residues. CDR3 DNA: TGTGCCAGCAGTTTGACGACAGGTTCCTACGAGCAGCACTTC. Protein: CASSLTTGSYEQHF.

This clonotype occurred a few times. The rearrangement joins TRBV28 to TRBJ2-5, with 10 positions matching TRBD2. The CDR3 covers 17 residues. Germline CDR1 is MDHEN and CDR2 is SYDVKM. V shed 5 bases, J shed 5 bases, and the junction held 14 bases outside the gene matches. Here the CDR3 DNA reads TGTGCCAGCAGTGACCCACTCGCCCTAGCGGGAGACGAGACCCAGTACTTC. It encodes CASSDPLALAGDETQYF.

As for this clonotype: The final CDR3 position lacks the conserved phenylalanine or tryptophan, pointing to a likely read error. The rearrangement uses TRBV4-3 and TRBJ2-5; 7 bases match TRBD2. The J segment lost 5 bases and the V segment lost 2 bases, leaving 17 bases of the junction unmatched. This CDR3 region has 18 residues. From germline, CDR1 is LGHNA and CDR2 YSLEER. The CDR3 DNA follows: TGCGCCAGCAGCCAATCTGCGAGGGCTAGCGGATCTCAGGAGACCCAGTACTCC. It codes for CASSQSARASGSQETQYS.

On this clonotype: This may stem from a read error, because a much larger clone lies one nucleotide away. The V gene is TRBV5-6, the J gene TRBJ1-6; no firm D call. V lost 0 bases, J lost 14 bases, and 15 bases lay in between. In germline, CDR1 is SGHDT, CDR2 YYEEEE. The CDR3 sequence is 14 residues long. This CDR3 reads CASSLGPGFKTLHF. The DNA of the CDR3 is TGTGCCAGCAGCTTGGGTCCCGGGTTCAAGACCCTCCACTTT. The whole variable domain, remainder taken from reference TRBV5-6 and TRBJ1-6, is DAGVTQSPTHLIKTRGQQVTLRCSPKSGHDTVSWYQQALGQGPQFIFQYYEEEERQRGNFPDRFSGHQFPNYSSELNVNALLLGDSALYLCASSLGPGFKTLHFGNGTRLTVT.

This clonotype was observed a handful of times. No DNA is shown, since the ends of the CDR3 on it are uncertain; the CDR3 is the one TCRdb lists. V and J are TRBV7-5 and TRBJ1-6; the D call TRBD1 from the table was never checked on the DNA. TRBV7-5 is noted as a pseudogene. A total of 17 residues make up the CDR3, ends included. This CDR3 reads CISVPEAKGTGDSPLHF.

This clonotype appeared many times. V gene TRBV24-1 combines with J gene TRBJ2-3; perhaps TRBD2 as D (5 bases). The CDR3 consists of 15 residues. The ends were cut back, 4 bases at V and 0 bases at J, with 10 bases in the middle. The germline V gene has CDR1 KGHDR and CDR2 SFDVKD. CDR3 coding DNA: TGTGCCACCAGTGAGAAGAGGACTAGCACAGATACGCAGTATTTT. Translating gives CATSEKRTSTDTQYF.

The gene calls are TRBV6-1 and TRBJ1-4; no clear D gene. The V gene lost 1 base and the J gene lost 2 bases, with 8 bases spanning the gap. The CDR3 loop spans 15 amino acids. Germline V gene data show CDR1 as MNHNS and CDR2 as SASEGT. This chain's CDR3 is CASSEGPGTNEKLFF. CDR3 nucleotides: TGTGCCAGCAGTGAAGGACCTGGGACTAATGAAAAACTGTTTTTT.

This clonotype has just a few counts. This chain uses TRBV19 with TRBJ2-1; D is ambiguous. In germline, CDR1 is LNHDA, CDR2 SQIVND (reference sequence). V was trimmed by 0 bases and J by 2 bases, leaving 8 bases between them. CDR3 length equals 15 residues. CDR3 nucleotide sequence: TGTGCCAGTAGTATAGATGGATATCCCTACAATGAGCAGTTCTTC. Its translation: CASSIDGYPYNEQFF.

This clonotype was recorded many times. The chain couples TRBV27 to TRBJ1-1, with D possibly TRBD1 on 5 matching bases. The CDR3 contains 13 residues. Germline CDR1 and CDR2: MNHEY and SMNVEV (reference sequence). Trimming took 5 bases from V and 5 from J, leaving 12 bases between them. CDR3 amino acids: CASSKLGVTEAFF. CDR3 DNA: TGTGCCAGCAGTAAACTAGGGGTGACTGAAGCTTTCTTT.

This clonotype was seen just once. Just one base apart from a much larger clone, this may be a read error. The chain recombines TRBV6-6 with TRBJ2-2; 8 bases are a match to TRBD1. The CDR3 contains 18 residues. Germline V lookup: CDR1 MNHNY, CDR2 SVGAGI (reference sequence). This CDR3 is CASSLPGQAVRNTGELLF. The CDR3 nucleotides read TGTGCCAGCAGTTTGCCGGGACAGGCGGTCAGGAACACCGGGGAGCTGCTTTTT.

This clonotype was detected a few times. J is TRBJ1-5 and V is TRBV12-3 or TRBV12-4; D is unclear. Trimming pared 8 bases from V and 7 bases from J, leaving 15 bases between. CDR3 length equals 13 residues. For the CDR3, the DNA is TGTGCCAGCGGTTCAGTACAAGGGCAGCCCCAGCATTTT. Amino acids: CASGSVQGQPQHF.

V gene TRBV5-4 combines with J gene TRBJ2-7; D may be TRBD1 (5 bases). Trimming removed 4 bases at V and 1 base at J, with 18 bases between. The germline V gene has CDR1 SGHNT and CDR2 YYREEE (reference sequence). The CDR3 runs 16 residues. The CDR3 spells CASSRPPGHQSYEQYF. CDR3 coding DNA: TGTGCCAGCAGCAGGCCCCCCGGACACCAATCCTACGAGCAGTACTTC.

Concerning this clonotype: This could be a read error, since a much larger clone is one nucleotide away. The chain links TRBV2 to TRBJ1-3; D is undetermined. This CDR3 has 14 amino acids. CDR1 and CDR2 (germline): SNHLY, FYNNEI. CDR3 residues: CASSVTTLRNTMYF. The CDR3 nucleotides read TGTGCCAGCAGTGTAACCACTTTGCGGAACACCATGTATTTT.

Many counts were recorded for this clonotype. The chain uses TRBV19 and TRBJ2-5; D is unresolved. The CDR3 has 16 amino acids. The germline CDR1 and CDR2 sequences are LNHDA and SQIVND (reference sequence). Trimming left V 1 base short and J 0 bases short, with 12 bases between. The CDR3, as DNA: TGTGCCAGTAGTATAGGCTATTCGCCGGACCAAGAGACCCAGTACTTC. It specifies CASSIGYSPDQETQYF. The full variable domain, its missing parts supplied by reference TRBV19 and TRBJ2-5, is DGGITQSPKYLFRKEGQNVTLSCEQNLNHDAMYWYRQDPGQGLRLIYYSQIVNDFQKGDIAEGYSVSREKKESFPLTVTSAQKNPTAFYLCASSIGYSPDQETQYFGPGTRLLVL.

This chain joins TRBV19 and TRBJ1-5, with D perhaps TRBD1 (5 bases). The CDR3 has 14 amino acids. Germline V lookup: CDR1 LNHDA, CDR2 SQIVND (reference sequence). Trimming left V 7 bases short and J 6 bases short, with 16 bases between. CDR3 sequence reads: CASNPFQGGQPQHF. In DNA form, the CDR3 reads TGTGCCAGTAACCCTTTCCAGGGAGGTCAGCCCCAGCATTTT. Combining the CDR3 with reference TRBV19 and TRBJ1-5 gives the whole variable domain DGGITQSPKYLFRKEGQNVTLSCEQNLNHDAMYWYRQDPGQGLRLIYYSQIVNDFQKGDIAEGYSVSREKKESFPLTVTSAQKNPTAFYLCASNPFQGGQPQHFGDGTRLSIL.

This clonotype has a count of ten or more. V is TRBV6-2 or TRBV6-3 and J is TRBJ2-3; no clear D gene. V dropped 0 bases and J dropped 5 bases, with 3 bases sitting between them. Germline V gives CDR1 MNHEY, CDR2 SVGEGT. The length of the CDR3 is 12 residues. The CDR3 loop is CASSYSVDTQYF. CDR3 bases: TGTGCCAGCAGTTACTCGGTAGATACGCAGTATTTT.

A word on this clonotype: A much larger clone differs by one base, so this may be a read error. This is likely a read error, given that the CDR3 carries no conserved phenylalanine or tryptophan at its end. The V call is TRBV7-9, the J call TRBJ2-7, with 12 positions matching TRBD2. The ends lost 4 bases at V and 2 bases at J; junction bases unmatched: 6. CDR3 length: 16 amino acids. Per the germline V gene, CDR1 is SEHNR and CDR2 is FQNEAQ (reference sequence). The CDR3 protein is CASSSGTSGPTYEQYL. CDR3 nucleotides: TGTGCCAGCAGCTCCGGGACTAGCGGGCCCACCTACGAGCAGTACCTC.

This clonotype was found a few times. This chain uses TRBV20-1 with TRBJ1-1, with a possible D match to TRBD1 (5 bases). Germline V gene sequence: CDR1 DFQATT, CDR2 SNEGSKA (reference sequence). This CDR3 spans 16 amino acids. Trimming pared 0 bases from V and 6 bases from J, leaving 20 bases between. The CDR3 coding sequence is TGCAGTGCTAGAGACCCGGATACTCAGGGAGGTGCTGAAGCTTTCTTT. Translation: CSARDPDTQGGAEAFF.

This clonotype was counted ten times or more. This rearrangement joins TRBV21-1 to TRBJ1-5; TRBD1, the table's D call, was not compared with the DNA. TRBV21-1 is designated a pseudogene. This CDR3 spans 15 amino acids. The DNA for the CDR3 is TGTGCCAGCAGCACGCCCCTGCCTAGCAATCAGCCCCAGCATTTT. As protein: CASSTPLPSNQPQHF.

In its sample, this clonotype was seen once. An end of the junction does not agree with germline; a read error may underlie this. The gene calls are TRBV20-1 and TRBJ1-6, with TRBD1 as a possible D gene (6 bases). The germline gives CDR1 DFQATT, CDR2 SNEGSKA (reference sequence). The CDR3 extends over 13 amino acids. The CDR3 protein is CSTLGQGNSPLRF. The CDR3 nucleotides read TGCAGTACCCTAGGGCAGGGGAATTCACCCCTCCGCTTT.

V and J are TRBV5-1 and TRBJ2-7; D not certain. The CDR3 spans 11 residues. V lost 0 bases and J lost 6, with 4 bases in between. CDR1 and CDR2 (germline): SGHRS, YFSETQ. Written as DNA, the CDR3 is TGCGCCAGCAGCTTGGCCTTCGAGCAGTACTTC. Its protein is CASSLAFEQYF.

This clonotype has just a few counts. The V call is TRBV20-1, the J call TRBJ2-1; D possibly corresponds to TRBD2 (5 bases). In germline, CDR1 is DFQATT, CDR2 SNEGSKA (reference sequence). This CDR3 is built from 12 residues. Trimming removed 6 bases at V and 7 bases at J, with 13 bases between. The CDR3 sequence is CSASRSGNEQFF. In DNA form, the CDR3 reads TGCAGTGCCTCGAGATCGGGAAATGAGCAGTTCTTC.

Regarding this clonotype: Since a much larger clone is just one base distant, this may be a read error. The V and J genes are TRBV2 and TRBJ1-2, with D possibly TRBD1 on 5 matching bases. The CDR3 spans 14 residues. Trimming removed 5 bases from V and 2 bases from J, with 12 bases in between. Germline V gene data show CDR1 as SNHLY and CDR2 as FYNNEI. CDR3 bases: TGTGCCAGCAGTACCCGGGGCGAAAACTATGGCTACACCTTC. Translation: CASSTRGENYGYTF.

V and J are TRBV27 and TRBJ1-6; the D is unclear. The V gene lost 1 base and the J gene lost 16 bases, with 14 bases spanning the gap. CDR3 length: 13 amino acids. Germline V gene sequence: CDR1 MNHEY, CDR2 SMNVEV (reference sequence). The CDR3 coding sequence is TGTGCCAGCAGTTTATTCATTTTGGGAGAGCTCCACTTT. This sequence encodes CASSLFILGELHF.

The chain carries TRBV28 and TRBJ2-7; D gene ambiguous. This CDR3 is built from 12 residues. Germline V gene lookup returns CDR1 MDHEN and CDR2 SYDVKM. Trimming took off 8 bases at V and 4 bases at J, with 12 bases between the two ends. In nucleotides, the CDR3 is TGTGCCAGCGGTCCATACCAATACGAGCAGTACTTC. Translation: CASGPYQYEQYF.